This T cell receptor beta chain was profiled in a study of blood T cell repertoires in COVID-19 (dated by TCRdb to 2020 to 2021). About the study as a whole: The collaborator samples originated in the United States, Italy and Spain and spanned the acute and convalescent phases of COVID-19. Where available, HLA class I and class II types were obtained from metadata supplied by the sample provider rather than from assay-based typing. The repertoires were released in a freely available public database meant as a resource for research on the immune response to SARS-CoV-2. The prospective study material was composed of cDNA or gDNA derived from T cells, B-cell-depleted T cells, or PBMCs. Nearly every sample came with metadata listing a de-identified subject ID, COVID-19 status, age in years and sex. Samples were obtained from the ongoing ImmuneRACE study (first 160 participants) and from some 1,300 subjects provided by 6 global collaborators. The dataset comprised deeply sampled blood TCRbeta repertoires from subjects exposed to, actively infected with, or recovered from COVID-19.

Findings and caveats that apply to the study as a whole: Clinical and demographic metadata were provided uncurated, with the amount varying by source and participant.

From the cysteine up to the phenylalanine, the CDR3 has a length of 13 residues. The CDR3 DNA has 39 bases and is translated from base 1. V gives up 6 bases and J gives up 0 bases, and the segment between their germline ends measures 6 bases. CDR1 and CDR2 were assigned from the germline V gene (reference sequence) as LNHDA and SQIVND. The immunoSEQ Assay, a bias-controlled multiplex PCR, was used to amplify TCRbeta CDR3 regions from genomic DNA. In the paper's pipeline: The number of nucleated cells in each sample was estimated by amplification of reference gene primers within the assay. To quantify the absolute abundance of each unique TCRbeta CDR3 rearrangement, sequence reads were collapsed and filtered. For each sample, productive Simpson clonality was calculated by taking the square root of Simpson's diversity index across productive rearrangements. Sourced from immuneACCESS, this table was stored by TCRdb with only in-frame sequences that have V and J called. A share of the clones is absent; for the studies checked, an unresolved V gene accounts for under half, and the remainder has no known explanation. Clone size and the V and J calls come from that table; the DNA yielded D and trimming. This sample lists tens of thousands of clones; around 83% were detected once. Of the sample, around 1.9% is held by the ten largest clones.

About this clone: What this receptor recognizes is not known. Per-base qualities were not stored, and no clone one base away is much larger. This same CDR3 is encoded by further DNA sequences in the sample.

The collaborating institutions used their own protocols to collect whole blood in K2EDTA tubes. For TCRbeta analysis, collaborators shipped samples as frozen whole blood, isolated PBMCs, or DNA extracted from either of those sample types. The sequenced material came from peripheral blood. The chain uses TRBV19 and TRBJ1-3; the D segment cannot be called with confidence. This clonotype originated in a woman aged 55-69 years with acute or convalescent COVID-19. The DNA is TGTGCCAGTAGGCAGAACTCTGGAAACACCATATATTTT. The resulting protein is CASRQNSGNTIYF.